This is a list of T cell receptor beta chains from one sample in a study of T-cell reconstitution after alpha-beta-depleted transplantation in children. MiXCR, run by TCRdb on the PCR reads, gives a single entry per CDR3 protein. This sample has around 670,000 distinct CDR3 sequences, with about an eighth found just once. The sequencing used PBMCs, collected before TCRalphabeta/CD19-depleted stem cell transplant. The source is a girl aged 2 to 10 with congenital amegakaryocytic thrombocytopenia, due to receive a stem cell transplant. Both conserved end residues are part of each CDR3. Fields, in order: D gene, clone size, J gene, V gene, CDR3 DNA, CDR3 protein. The D gene is left open where the match is weak. Some rows mark clone size as missing; the rest say once, few, many or name a class of expanded clone.

D gene: -
clone size: -
J gene: TRBJ1-2
V gene: TRBV5-8
CDR3 DNA: TGTGCCAGCAGCTCAGGCCGCGAGAGAGACTATGGCTACACCTTC
CDR3 protein: CASSSGRERDYGYTF

D gene: TRBD2
clone size: -
J gene: TRBJ2-1
V gene: TRBV7-9
CDR3 DNA: TGTGCCAGCAGCTATCCAAGCGGGAGGGCCCCTTACAATGAGCAGTTCTTC
CDR3 protein: CASSYPSGRAPYNEQFF

D gene: -
clone size: many
J gene: TRBJ1-5
V gene: TRBV15
CDR3 DNA: TGTGCCACCAGCAGAGATCGCGCCTCGAGTGCGATTGGGTTCAATCAGCCCCAGCATTTT
CDR3 protein: CATSRDRASSAIGFNQPQHF

D gene: TRBD2
clone size: -
J gene: TRBJ2-1
V gene: TRBV11-2
CDR3 DNA: TGTGCCAGCAGCCGAAGGACTAGCGGGAGGGCAGGTTCCTACAATGAGCAGTTCTTC
CDR3 protein: CASSRRTSGRAGSYNEQFF

D gene: -
clone size: many
J gene: TRBJ1-5
V gene: TRBV4-1
CDR3 DNA: TGCGCCAGCAGCCGATTACCGACAGGTGCACAGCCCCAGCATTTT
CDR3 protein: CASSRLPTGAQPQHF

D gene: TRBD1
clone size: -
J gene: TRBJ2-1
V gene: TRBV5-1
CDR3 DNA: TGCGCCAGCCGCCTAGACAGGGGTGATGAGCAGTTCTTC
CDR3 protein: CASRLDRGDEQFF

D gene: TRBD2
clone size: many
J gene: TRBJ2-3
V gene: TRBV5-1
CDR3 DNA: TGCGCCAGCAGCCCGGGACTACCGACAGATACGCAGTATTTT
CDR3 protein: CASSPGLPTDTQYF

D gene: TRBD2
clone size: -
J gene: TRBJ2-7
V gene: TRBV20-1
CDR3 DNA: TGCAGTGCTAGAGATGGGGAGGGGAGCTCCTACGAGCAGTACTTC
CDR3 protein: CSARDGEGSSYEQYF

D gene: -
clone size: many
J gene: TRBJ2-5
V gene: TRBV28
CDR3 DNA: TGTGCCAGCAGTTCCCGATCCCTGAAGAAGACCCAGTACTTC
CDR3 protein: CASSSRSLKKTQYF

D gene: TRBD1
clone size: -
J gene: TRBJ2-1
V gene: TRBV15
CDR3 DNA: TGTGCCACCAGCCCATCTTGGGACAGCAGAAAAGGGAATGAGCAGTTCTTC
CDR3 protein: CATSPSWDSRKGNEQFF

D gene: TRBD2
clone size: -
J gene: TRBJ2-4
V gene: TRBV20-1
CDR3 DNA: TGCAGTGCATCCCGGGGGAGGGAGGTAAACATTCAGTACTTC
CDR3 protein: CSASRGREVNIQYF

D gene: -
clone size: -
J gene: TRBJ2-1
V gene: TRBV20-1
CDR3 DNA: TGCAGTGCTAGTCTTCACTCTAGGAATGAGCAGTTCTTC
CDR3 protein: CSASLHSRNEQFF

D gene: -
clone size: -
J gene: TRBJ1-2
V gene: TRBV3-1
CDR3 DNA: TGTGCCAGCAGCCATGAGGACGGATCCTATGGCTACACCTTC
CDR3 protein: CASSHEDGSYGYTF

D gene: -
clone size: many
J gene: TRBJ2-2
V gene: TRBV9
CDR3 DNA: TGTGCCAGCAGCGTAGACCCCCTAGGCGGGGAGCTGTTTTTT
CDR3 protein: CASSVDPLGGELFF

D gene: -
clone size: -
J gene: TRBJ2-1
V gene: TRBV5-1
CDR3 DNA: TGCGCCAGCAGCTTGTACCCCTACAATGAGCAGTTCTTC
CDR3 protein: CASSLYPYNEQFF

D gene: TRBD2
clone size: many
J gene: TRBJ2-3
V gene: TRBV5-1
CDR3 DNA: TGCGCCAGCAGCTTGGTCGCTAGCGGGAGGGCCACTAGCACAGATACGCAGTATTTT
CDR3 protein: CASSLVASGRATSTDTQYF

D gene: TRBD1
clone size: many
J gene: TRBJ2-1
V gene: TRBV25-1
CDR3 DNA: TGTGCCAGCAGTGAATGGGGACAGTTATCCAATGAGCAGTTCTTC
CDR3 protein: CASSEWGQLSNEQFF

D gene: -
clone size: many
J gene: TRBJ2-1
V gene: TRBV4-1
CDR3 DNA: TGCGCCAGCAGCCAAGTTAACCTAATGACCTACAATGAGCAGTTCTTC
CDR3 protein: CASSQVNLMTYNEQFF

D gene: -
clone size: many
J gene: TRBJ2-3
V gene: TRBV7-6
CDR3 DNA: TGTGCCAGCAGCTTAGGGCATACGCAGTATTTT
CDR3 protein: CASSLGHTQYF

D gene: -
clone size: few
J gene: TRBJ2-2
V gene: TRBV24-1
CDR3 DNA: TGTGCCACCAGTGACACCCCCTTAAGAGGGCCGGGCACCGGGGAGATGTTTTTT
CDR3 protein: CATSDTPLRGPGTGEMFF

D gene: -
clone size: many
J gene: TRBJ2-2
V gene: TRBV7-9
CDR3 DNA: TGTGCCAGCAGCCACCACAGGACCTGGACCGGGGAGCTGTTTTTT
CDR3 protein: CASSHHRTWTGELFF

D gene: TRBD2
clone size: many
J gene: TRBJ2-3
V gene: TRBV20-1
CDR3 DNA: TGCAGTGCTAGATACCTAGCGGTTTTTAGCACAGATACGCAGTATTTT
CDR3 protein: CSARYLAVFSTDTQYF

D gene: -
clone size: few
J gene: TRBJ2-5
V gene: TRBV27
CDR3 DNA: TGTGCCAGCAGTTTATTTTGGGGCGACAGATCAGAGACCCAGTACTTC
CDR3 protein: CASSLFWGDRSETQYF

D gene: TRBD2
clone size: few
J gene: TRBJ2-1
V gene: TRBV3-1
CDR3 DNA: TGTGCCAGCAGCCAAGGAGGGACTAGCAGGAATGAGCAGTTCTTC
CDR3 protein: CASSQGGTSRNEQFF

D gene: -
clone size: many
J gene: TRBJ1-5
V gene: TRBV20-1
CDR3 DNA: TGCAGTGCCCAGTCCGTGGGGGATCAGCCCCAGCATTTT
CDR3 protein: CSAQSVGDQPQHF

D gene: -
clone size: -
J gene: TRBJ2-3
V gene: TRBV5-1
CDR3 DNA: TGCGCCAGCAGCTTGACAGGAGATTTTATCACAGATACGCAGTATTTT
CDR3 protein: CASSLTGDFITDTQYF